The present TCR beta chain was sequenced within a study of T cells in Graves' hyperthyroidism and ophthalmopathy. The ends lost 3 bases at V and 0 bases at J; junction bases unmatched: 10. The CDR3 length is 20 residues. Per the germline V gene, CDR1 is KGHSY and CDR2 is FQNENV. RNA transcripts gave rise to amplified TCR beta CDR3 regions. The study used the HTBI primer set for a first-round RT-PCR of the TCR CDR3. TCRdb analysed the multiplex PCR reads with MiXCR anew, one entry per CDR3 protein. The data show some 720,000 distinct CDR3 sequences, around 15% seen once. The receptor's source is a man aged 18 to 29 with Graves' hyperthyroidism. The chain has TRBV16 and TRBJ2-1; TRBD2 matches at 14 bases. The sample consisted of blood. This CDR3 is CASSHPLTGTSGSSYNEQFF. The CDR3 nucleotides read TGTGCCAGCAGCCACCCTCTCACAGGGACTAGCGGGAGCTCCTACAATGAGCAGTTCTTC. Combining the CDR3 with reference TRBV16 and TRBJ2-1 gives the whole variable domain GEEVAQTPKHLVRGEGQKAKLYCAPIKGHSYVFWYQQVLKNEFKFLISFQNENVFDETGMPKERFSAKCLPNSPCSLEIQATKLEDSAVYFCASSHPLTGTSGSSYNEQFFGPGTRLTVL.